Reported below is one T cell receptor beta chain. Its antigen remains unidentified. This sample is drawn from a study of T cell responses to AZD1222 COVID-19 vaccine. TCRdb keeps only in-frame clones here, not all; method: immunoSEQ multiplex PCR. The sample has tens of thousands of clones, about 83% seen once. Study results and limitations: Possibly, clonal diversity was underestimated; donors were largely white British and included more females.

Germline V lookup: CDR1 MNHEY, CDR2 SVGAGI. CDR3 size: 12 residues. Trimming took 6 bases from V and 4 from J, leaving 10 bases between them. The sample here was peripheral blood, taken on day 0 of AZD1222 vaccination. The chain is built from TRBV6-5 and TRBJ2-7; D is undetermined. This clonotype originated in an adult in good health. This CDR3 is CASRSEGYEQYF. The DNA of the CDR3 is TGTGCCAGCAGAAGTGAAGGATACGAGCAGTACTTC.